The TCR beta chain described here comes from a study of blood T cell repertoires in COVID-19. Overall study context: Samples taken during acute and convalescent COVID-19 were collected in the United States, Italy and Spain.

In Cohort 3, a recovered donor had either two negative PCRs, clearance, or symptom resolution. In the source study's methods: The assay estimated nucleated cells by amplifying reference gene primers. Sequencing used immunoSEQ multiplex PCR; TCRdb keeps in-frame clones, though not all of them. V, J and clone size were drawn from that table, and D and trimming were deduced from the DNA. The table lists approximately 200,000 clones, approximately 84% of them singletons. V was pared by 6 bases and J by 0 bases, with 9 bases between. CDR3 length: 13 amino acids. Specimen: PBMCs or T cells enriched from blood (not recorded which). This chain connects TRBV12-3 or TRBV12-4 to TRBJ2-7; TRBD1 might be the D (6 bases). The TCR sequence derives from a man aged 55 to 69 who had recovered from COVID-19. The CDR3 DNA is TGTGCCAGCAGAGACAGGAGCTCCTACGAGCAGTACTTC. This translates into CASRDRSSYEQYF.